These 2 T cell receptor beta chains came from one sample sequenced in a study of cytomegalovirus exposure and HLA in healthy donors. Researchers ran the PCR with 60 Vbeta and 13 Jbeta primers. Data came from immunoSEQ multiplex PCR; TCRdb stores just in-frame clones and leaves some out. In the table there are 90,000 to 130,000 clones, more than 75% of which are singletons. The source material was PBMCs. These receptors were collected from a man in his forties or fifties in good health and CMV-seronegative.

This clone was detected a few times. V and J are TRBV2 and TRBJ1-2; TRBD1 matches 9 bases. Germline V gene sequence: CDR1 SNHLY, CDR2 FYNNEI. Losses at the gene ends were 4 bases for V and 3 bases for J; bases not matched to a gene: 0. This CDR3 is built from 13 residues. In DNA form, the CDR3 reads TGTGCCAGCAGTGGACAGGGGGACTATGGCTACACCTTC. It yields the protein CASSGQGDYGYTF.

The chain joins TRBV27 to TRBJ2-7, with 8 bases matching TRBD1. CDR3 size: 14 residues. Germline loops: CDR1 MNHEY, CDR2 SMNVEV (reference sequence). The V and J ends lost 3 bases and 2 bases, in that order; junction bases with no gene match: 3. The CDR3 region has the DNA TGTGCCAGCAGTTTCCGGACAGGGCCCTACGAGCAGTACTTC. The encoded protein is CASSFRTGPYEQYF.